This TCR beta chain was obtained from a study of shared clonotypes between healthy human individuals. The V and J ends lost 2 bases and 5 bases respectively, with 27 bases between them. The germline V gene encodes CDR1 MNHNS and CDR2 SASEGT. CDR3 length equals 19 residues. Generated by immunoSEQ multiplex PCR, the TCRdb table keeps only in-frame clones and is missing some. The sample has 2 million to 2.5 million clones, 90% to 97% seen once. The study separated CD4+ cells into CD45RA+ naive and CD45RA-negative memory subsets. The material sequenced was naive CD4+ T cells sorted from blood. This sample's subset: CD45RA+ positively selected. The receptor was derived from a man aged 18 to 30 in good health. The J gene is TRBJ1-2, the V gene TRBV6-1; possibly TRBD1 for D (5 bases). The DNA of the CDR3 is TGTGCCAGCAGTGAAATGATGGTACAGGTCGAACTAGCCGATTATGGCTACACCTTC. It encodes CASSEMMVQVELADYGYTF.